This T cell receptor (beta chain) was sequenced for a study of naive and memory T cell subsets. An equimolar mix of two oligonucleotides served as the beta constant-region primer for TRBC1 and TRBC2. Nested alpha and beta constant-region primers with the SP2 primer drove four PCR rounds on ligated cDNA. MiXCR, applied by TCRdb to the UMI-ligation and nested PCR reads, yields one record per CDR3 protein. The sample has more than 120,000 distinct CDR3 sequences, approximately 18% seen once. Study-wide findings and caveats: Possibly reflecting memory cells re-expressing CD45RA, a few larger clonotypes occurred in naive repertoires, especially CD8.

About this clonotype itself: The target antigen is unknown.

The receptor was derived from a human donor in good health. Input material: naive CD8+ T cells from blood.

The DNA for the CDR3 is TGCAGTGCTAGGACGACTAGCGGGGGGGGGGGCTCCTACGAGCAGTACTTC. Protein product: CSARTTSGGGGSYEQYF. This chain uses TRBV20-1 with TRBJ2-7; 14 bases match TRBD2. Germline-derived CDR1 and CDR2 are DFQATT and SNEGSKA (reference sequence). This CDR3 comprises 17 residues. V gave up 3 bases and J gave up 0 bases; unmatched junction bases: 7.